Listed here are 12 T cell receptor beta chains from one sample, sequenced in a study of blood T cell repertoires in COVID-19 (dated by TCRdb to 2020 to 2022). The library was built by means of the immunoSEQ multiplex PCR assay. Drawn from immuneACCESS, this table holds only the in-frame rearrangements with V and J called that TCRdb kept. Clones are partly lost; checked studies trace under half to an unresolved V gene and leave the rest unexplained. The sample records around 93,000 clones, around 81% of which are singletons. The ten top clones hold 4.1% of the sample. The material sequenced was peripheral blood. Every receptor here comes from a man aged 55 to 70 with acute or convalescent COVID-19.

By its share, this clone is medium-sized. CDR3 residues: CSAGRGTEAFF. CDR3 nucleotide sequence: TGCAGTGCTGGTCGGGGCACTGAAGCTTTCTTT. The rearrangement uses TRBV20-1 and TRBJ1-1; D unclear. This CDR3 spans 11 amino acids. From germline, CDR1 is DFQATT and CDR2 SNEGSKA (reference sequence). V was shortened by 5 bases and J by 4 bases, with 8 bases between the two germline ends.

V and J are TRBV2 and TRBJ1-1; D gene ambiguous. Germline assignment: CDR1 SNHLY and CDR2 FYNNEI. The CDR3 has 13 residues. The V end lost 4 bases, the J end lost 1 base, and 7 bases lay between the germline ends. The CDR3 coding sequence is TGTGCCAGCAGTGGTCCTACGAACACTGAAGCTTTCTTT. Its translation: CASSGPTNTEAFF.

This clone came up once. The rearrangement joins TRBV9 to TRBJ2-2; 7 nucleotides match TRBD2. The junction had 12 bases not matched to a gene; V was cut back by 5 bases and J by 8 bases. This CDR3 is built from 15 residues. Looked up from germline, CDR1 is SGDLS and CDR2 is YYNGEE. CDR3 DNA: TGTGCCAGCAGGGGGCTTGGCGGGGGAGCTGGGGAGCTGTTTTTT. Protein: CASRGLGGGAGELFF.

V gene TRBV29-1 combines with J gene TRBJ2-5; no reliable D call. The ends were cut back, 8 bases at V and 5 bases at J, with 15 bases in the middle. The germline V gene encodes CDR1 SQVTM and CDR2 ANQGSEA. The CDR3 has 12 amino acids. CDR3 region: CSTRVAAETQYF. The CDR3 DNA is TGCAGCACTCGAGTGGCGGCTGAGACCCAGTACTTC.

The V gene is TRBV5-4, the J gene TRBJ2-5; possibly TRBD1 for D (5 bases). This CDR3 has 14 amino acids. Germline CDR1 SGHNT, CDR2 YYREEE (reference sequence). Trimming removed 2 bases from V and 1 base from J, with 9 bases in between. The CDR3 DNA is TGTGCCAGCAGCTTCGGTGGGGCCCAAGAGACCCAGTACTTC. Its protein product is CASSFGGAQETQYF.

The CDR3 is CASSVGTAGGGEQFF. The CDR3, as DNA: TGTGCCAGCAGCGTAGGGACAGCGGGAGGAGGTGAGCAGTTCTTC. The genes are TRBV9 and TRBJ2-1; 9 bases line up with TRBD2. The CDR3 consists of 15 residues. Germline CDR1 is SGDLS and CDR2 is YYNGEE. V lost 0 bases to trimming and J lost 9 bases; unmatched junction nucleotides: 7.

The V call is TRBV6-5, the J call TRBJ2-7, with D perhaps matching TRBD1 (5 bases). The germline V and J ends were trimmed by 7 bases and 2 bases, with 12 bases remaining between them. Germline V lookup: CDR1 MNHEY, CDR2 SVGAGI. The CDR3 extends over 13 amino acids. This chain's CDR3 is CASMGQVAYEQYV. The CDR3 DNA is TGTGCCAGCATGGGGCAGGTTGCCTACGAGCAGTACGTC.

The chain couples TRBV10-3 to TRBJ2-1, with D hard to call. The CDR3 extends over 14 amino acids. Germline CDR1 is ENHRY and CDR2 is SYGVKD. Trimming left V 6 bases short and J 10 bases short, with 19 bases between. The CDR3 spells CAISRTAVSREQFF. The DNA of the CDR3 is TGTGCCATCAGCCGTACGGCGGTCTCAAGGGAGCAGTTCTTC.

The chain couples TRBV24-1 to TRBJ2-7, with 11 bases aligning to TRBD2. Per the germline V gene, CDR1 is KGHDR and CDR2 is SFDVKD. The CDR3 has 16 residues. V lost 7 bases, J lost 5 bases, and 12 bases stayed unmatched. The CDR3 DNA reads as TGTGCCACCAGGATGGCCCTGACTAGCGGGATGGACGAGCAGTACGTC. It yields the protein CATRMALTSGMDEQYV.

V and J are TRBV7-9 and TRBJ1-4; TRBD1 aligns across 9 bases. V dropped 5 bases and J dropped 5; count of bases not matched to a gene: 6. CDR3 length: 15 amino acids. Per germline, CDR1 SEHNR and CDR2 FQNEAQ (reference sequence). CDR3 region: CASSPAGTGNEKLFF. The CDR3 DNA reads TGTGCCAGCAGCCCCGCCGGGACAGGGAATGAAAAACTGTTTTTT.

This sequence joins TRBV19 and TRBJ1-1, with 9 bases fitting TRBD1. V shed 7 bases and J 10 bases; nucleotides not matched to a gene: 7. Germline V gene lookup returns CDR1 LNHDA and CDR2 SQIVND (reference sequence). This CDR3 comprises 12 residues. Here the CDR3 DNA reads TGTGCCAGTAACTCACAGGGGGCGGGAGCTTTCTTT. The encoded protein is CASNSQGAGAFF.

The V and J genes are TRBV6-2 or TRBV6-3 and TRBJ2-1; D unclear. Germline V gives CDR1 MNHEY, CDR2 SVGEGT. The CDR3 loop spans 13 amino acids. Trimming removed 4 bases at V and 7 bases at J, with 11 bases between. The CDR3 bases are TGTGCCAGCAGTTCCCCAGTCGGGAATGAGCAGTTCTTC. This codes for CASSSPVGNEQFF.